A selection of T cell receptor beta chains follows, all from one sample in a study of circulating and synovial CD4+ cells in juvenile arthritis. Clones were sequenced by immunoSEQ multiplex PCR, and TCRdb holds only the in-frame ones, with some missing. The sample lists 36,000 or so clones, over 85% seen once, with less than 0.8% in the top ten. Sequenced sample: CD4+ T cells from blood. The receptor set was obtained from a human donor with juvenile idiopathic arthritis. The CDR3 runs from the conserved cysteine through the conserved F or W. A D gene is named only where the DNA matches it firmly. Only some rows state a clone size, as once, few, many or a class for expanded clones.

clone_size d_call v_call cdr3_length cdr3_aa
- TRBD2 TRBV9 13 CASSPHPGGEQFF
- TRBD2 TRBV15 19 CATSRGITLLAGSSYEQYF
- - TRBV19 14 CASSVGGGNTEAFF
- - TRBV11-3 14 CASSSLTEQETQYF
- TRBD2 TRBV7-3 17 CASSLMASGGARDTQYF
once - TRBV12-5 14 CASGSGHLNTEAFF
- TRBD1 TRBV28 13 CAGAGGRVYGYTF
- - TRBV7-3 12 CASSSGGGGYTF
- - TRBV2 13 CASSGQMNTEAFF
- - TRBV4-3 15 CASSQGWQAQETQYF
- - TRBV14 13 CASSQYRAGEQYF
- TRBD2 TRBV13 16 CASSIVYGGSTDTQYF
- - TRBV6-6 13 CASSYLQGDTQYF
once TRBD1 TRBV10-3 15 CAISEGGPLYNEQFF
- - TRBV7-3 13 CASSLTSSYEQYF
- - TRBV5-1 15 CASSLGTDFLYGYTF
- - TRBV9 17 CASSAEVFVVGNTEAFF
- - TRBV2 15 CASSLGRVSDYGYTF
- - TRBV10-3 14 CAISESEGSYGYTF
- TRBD2 TRBV2 18 CASSVAGGAISRGETQYF
once TRBD2 TRBV5-4 17 CASSLVTGGGPQETQYF
- TRBD2 TRBV4-2 15 CASSQQGLGTYEQYF